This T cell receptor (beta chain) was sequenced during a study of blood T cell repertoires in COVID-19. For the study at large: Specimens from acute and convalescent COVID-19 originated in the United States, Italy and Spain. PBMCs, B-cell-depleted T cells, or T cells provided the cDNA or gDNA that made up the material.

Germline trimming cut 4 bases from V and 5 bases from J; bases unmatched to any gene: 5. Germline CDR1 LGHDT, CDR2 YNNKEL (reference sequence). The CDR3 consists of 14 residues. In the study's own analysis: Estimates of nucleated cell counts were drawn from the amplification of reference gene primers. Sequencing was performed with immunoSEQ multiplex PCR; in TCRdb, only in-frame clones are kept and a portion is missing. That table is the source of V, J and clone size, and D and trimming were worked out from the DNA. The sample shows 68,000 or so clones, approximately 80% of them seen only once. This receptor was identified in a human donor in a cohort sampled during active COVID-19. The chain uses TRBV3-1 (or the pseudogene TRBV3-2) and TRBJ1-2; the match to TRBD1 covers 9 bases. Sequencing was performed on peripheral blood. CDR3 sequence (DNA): TGTGCCAGCAGCCCTACAGGGGGCGCGTATGGCTACACCTTC. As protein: CASSPTGGAYGYTF.